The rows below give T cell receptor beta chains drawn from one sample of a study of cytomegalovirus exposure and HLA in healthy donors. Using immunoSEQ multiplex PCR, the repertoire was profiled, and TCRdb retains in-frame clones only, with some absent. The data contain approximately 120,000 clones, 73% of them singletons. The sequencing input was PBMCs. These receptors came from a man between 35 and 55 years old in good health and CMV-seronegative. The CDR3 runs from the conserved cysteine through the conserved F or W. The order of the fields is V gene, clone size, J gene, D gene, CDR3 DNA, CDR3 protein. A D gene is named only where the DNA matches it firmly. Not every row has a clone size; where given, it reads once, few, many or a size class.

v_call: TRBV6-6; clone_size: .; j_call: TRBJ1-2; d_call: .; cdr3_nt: TGTGCCAGCAAGGTTGGTCGGGTTCTGGAGGGCTACACCTTC; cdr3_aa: CASKVGRVLEGYTF
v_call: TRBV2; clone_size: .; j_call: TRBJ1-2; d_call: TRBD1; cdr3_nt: TGTGCCAGCAGCGGAGCGGACAGGGGAGGAGGCTACACCTTC; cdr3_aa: CASSGADRGGGYTF
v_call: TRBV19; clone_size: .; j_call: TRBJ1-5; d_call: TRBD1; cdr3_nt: TGTGCCAGTAACGCCGGGACAGGGTTTCAGCCCCAGCATTTT; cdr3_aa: CASNAGTGFQPQHF
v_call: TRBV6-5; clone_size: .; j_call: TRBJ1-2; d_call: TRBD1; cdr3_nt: TGTGCCAGCAGTTTCGGACAGGGTTATGGCTACACCTTC; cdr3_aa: CASSFGQGYGYTF
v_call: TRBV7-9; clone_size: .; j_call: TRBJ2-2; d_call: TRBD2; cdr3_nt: TGTTCCAGCAAAGGCGCGGGGGGTCCCACCGGGGAGCTGTTTTTT; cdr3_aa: CSSKGAGGPTGELFF
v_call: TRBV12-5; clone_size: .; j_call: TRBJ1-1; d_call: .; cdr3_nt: TGTGCTAGCCTAGGACAAGGGGAGAACACTGAAGCTTTCTTT; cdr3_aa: CASLGQGENTEAFF
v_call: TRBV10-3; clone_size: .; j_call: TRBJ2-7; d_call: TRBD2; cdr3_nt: TGTGCCATCAGTGAGTCGTTCTCAAGCGGGGGATACGAGCAGTACTTC; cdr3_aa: CAISESFSSGGYEQYF
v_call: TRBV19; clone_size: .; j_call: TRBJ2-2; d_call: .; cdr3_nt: TGTGCCAGTAGAGGAGTAAGGGGAACCGGGGAGCTGTTTTTT; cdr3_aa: CASRGVRGTGELFF
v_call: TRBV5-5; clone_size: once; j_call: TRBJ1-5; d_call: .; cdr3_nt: TGTGCCAGCAGCTTGTCCGTCGGGAGGCAGGCCCTCAATCAGCCCCAGCATTTT; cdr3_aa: CASSLSVGRQALNQPQHF
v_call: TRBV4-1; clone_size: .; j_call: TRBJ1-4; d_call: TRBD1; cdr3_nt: TGCGCCAGCAGCCCGACAGGGGCCTGGGAAAAACTGTTTTTT; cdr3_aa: CASSPTGAWEKLFF
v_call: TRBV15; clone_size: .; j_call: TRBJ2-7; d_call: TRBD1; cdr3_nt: TGTGCCACCAGCGGAAACAGGGGCCTTGTTGGCGAGCAGTACTTC; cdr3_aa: CATSGNRGLVGEQYF
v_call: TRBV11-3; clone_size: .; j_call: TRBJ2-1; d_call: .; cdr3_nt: TGTGCCAGCAGCTTAAGGAGAGGATACAATGAGCAGTTCTTC; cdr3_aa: CASSLRRGYNEQFF
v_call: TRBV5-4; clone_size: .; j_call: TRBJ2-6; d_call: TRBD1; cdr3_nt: TGTGCCAGCAGCCATCCCGGACAGGGGGCGAGTGGGGCCAACGTCCTGACTTTC; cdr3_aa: CASSHPGQGASGANVLTF
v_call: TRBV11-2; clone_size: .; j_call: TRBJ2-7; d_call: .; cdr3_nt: TGTGCCAGCAGCTACGACCTAGTAAACTACGAGCAGTACTTC; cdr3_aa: CASSYDLVNYEQYF
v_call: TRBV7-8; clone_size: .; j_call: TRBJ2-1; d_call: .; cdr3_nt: TGTGCCAGCAGCTCAACTAGGGGAGGTGAGCAGTTCTTC; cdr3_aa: CASSSTRGGEQFF
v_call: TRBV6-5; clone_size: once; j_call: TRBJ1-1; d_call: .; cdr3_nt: TGTGCCAGCAGTTACAAATCTAGGGCTTTCTTT; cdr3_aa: CASSYKSRAFF
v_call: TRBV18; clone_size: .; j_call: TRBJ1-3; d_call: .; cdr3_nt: TGTGCCAGCTCACCGCCGCAGGGCTCTGACTCTGGAAACACCATATATTTT; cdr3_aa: CASSPPQGSDSGNTIYF
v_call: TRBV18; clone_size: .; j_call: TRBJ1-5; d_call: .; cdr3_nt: TGTGCCAGCTCACCACCCGGTCAGCCCCAGCATTTT; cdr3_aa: CASSPPGQPQHF
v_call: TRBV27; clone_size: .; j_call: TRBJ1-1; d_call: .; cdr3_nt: TGTGCCAGCAGTTCCCCGGGACAGAACACTGAAGCTTTCTTT; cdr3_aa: CASSSPGQNTEAFF
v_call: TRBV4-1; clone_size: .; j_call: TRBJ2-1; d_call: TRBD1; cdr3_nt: TGCGCCAGCAGCCTAGGCGCTCCCCCGGGACAGGGGACGGGGAATGAGCAGTTCTTC; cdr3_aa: CASSLGAPPGQGTGNEQFF
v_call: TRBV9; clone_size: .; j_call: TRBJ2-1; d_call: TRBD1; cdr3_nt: TGTGCCAGCAGCCCCCGGACAGGGGGGAATGAGCAGTTCTTC; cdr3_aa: CASSPRTGGNEQFF
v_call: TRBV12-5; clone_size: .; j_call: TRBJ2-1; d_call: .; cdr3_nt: TGTGCTAGTGGTTTATGGGGGAGGCCGGGGACCCTATCAAGCAATGAGCAGTTCTTC; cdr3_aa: CASGLWGRPGTLSSNEQFF
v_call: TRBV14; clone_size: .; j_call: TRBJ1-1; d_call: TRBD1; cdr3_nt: TGTGCCAGCAGCGTTTACAGGGGAGGCACTGAAGCTTTCTTT; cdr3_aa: CASSVYRGGTEAFF
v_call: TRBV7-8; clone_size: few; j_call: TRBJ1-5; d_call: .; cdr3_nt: TGTGCCAGCAGTCCAAGGGGCTTCAATCAGCCCCAGCATTTT; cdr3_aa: CASSPRGFNQPQHF
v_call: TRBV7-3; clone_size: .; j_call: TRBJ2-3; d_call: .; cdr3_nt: TGTGCCAGCAGCTCCCTTGGCAGGGTATCGGGAGATACGCAGTATTTT; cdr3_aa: CASSSLGRVSGDTQYF
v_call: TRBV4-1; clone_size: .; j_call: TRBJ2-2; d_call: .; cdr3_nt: TGCGCCAGCAGGGTCGGGCCCGAGGGAGGGGAGCTGTTTTTT; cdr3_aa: CASRVGPEGGELFF
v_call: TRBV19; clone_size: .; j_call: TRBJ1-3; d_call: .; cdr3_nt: TGTGCCAGTAGTCGGGACCCCGGGACACTTTTTCTGAGCTCTGGAAACACCATATATTTT; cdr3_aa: CASSRDPGTLFLSSGNTIYF
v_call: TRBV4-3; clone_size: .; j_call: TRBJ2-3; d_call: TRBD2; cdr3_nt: TGCGCCAGCAGCCAACTGACTAGCGGCACAGATACGCAGTATTTT; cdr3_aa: CASSQLTSGTDTQYF
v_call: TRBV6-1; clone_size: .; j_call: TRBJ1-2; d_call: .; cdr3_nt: TGTGCCAGCAGGGTCGAGGGAAAGAGAGGCTACACCTTC; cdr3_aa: CASRVEGKRGYTF
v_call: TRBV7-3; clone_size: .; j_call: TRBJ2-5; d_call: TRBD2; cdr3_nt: TGTGCCAGCAGCTCTAGCGGGGGGTACCAAGAGACCCAGTACTTC; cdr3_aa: CASSSSGGYQETQYF
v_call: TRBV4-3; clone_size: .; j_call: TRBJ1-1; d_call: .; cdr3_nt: TGCGCCAGCAGCCAAGTCCAGTTTGAAAACACTGAAGCTTTCTTT; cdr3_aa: CASSQVQFENTEAFF
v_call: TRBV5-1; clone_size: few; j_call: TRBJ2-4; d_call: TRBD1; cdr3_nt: TGCGCCAGCAGCCTAGGACAGGGGGAGTCCAAAAACATTCAGTACTTC; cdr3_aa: CASSLGQGESKNIQYF
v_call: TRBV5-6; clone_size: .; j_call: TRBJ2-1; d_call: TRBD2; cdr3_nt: TGTGCCAGCAGCTCCCTCGTACTAGCGGGGGGGCGGCTGAATGAGCAGTTCTTC; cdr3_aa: CASSSLVLAGGRLNEQFF
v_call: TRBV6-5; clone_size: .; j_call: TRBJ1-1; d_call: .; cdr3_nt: TGTGCCAGCAGTTACCGAGGGGGCACTGAAGCTTTCTTT; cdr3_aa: CASSYRGGTEAFF
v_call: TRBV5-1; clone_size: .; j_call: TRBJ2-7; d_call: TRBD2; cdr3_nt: TGCGCCAGCAGCTCGGGACTAGCGGGGGACTACGAGCAGTACTTC; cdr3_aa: CASSSGLAGDYEQYF
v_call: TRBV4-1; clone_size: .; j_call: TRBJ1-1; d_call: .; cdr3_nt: TGCGCCAGCGTTGGGAGGGGGGTTGAAGCTTTCTTT; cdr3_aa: CASVGRGVEAFF
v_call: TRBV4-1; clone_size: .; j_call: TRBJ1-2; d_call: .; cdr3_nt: TGCGCCAGCAGCCAAGTTTCGGATGGCTACACCTTC; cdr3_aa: CASSQVSDGYTF
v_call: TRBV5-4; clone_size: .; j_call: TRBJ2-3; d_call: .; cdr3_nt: TGTGCCAGCAGCCCGCCCCATCGGGGAAGCACAGATACGCAGTATTTT; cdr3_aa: CASSPPHRGSTDTQYF
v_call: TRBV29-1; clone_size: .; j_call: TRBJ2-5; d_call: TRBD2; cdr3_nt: TGCAGCGTGGGGAGGGGCGGGGAGACCCAGTACTTC; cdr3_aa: CSVGRGGETQYF
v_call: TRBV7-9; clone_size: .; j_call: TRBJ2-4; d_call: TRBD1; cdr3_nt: TGTGCCAGCAGCCCTCGACAGGGGGCGAACATTCAGTACTTC; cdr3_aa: CASSPRQGANIQYF
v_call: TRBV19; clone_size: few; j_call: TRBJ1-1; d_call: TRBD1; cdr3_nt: TGTGCCAGTACCCCGACAGGGCAAAGGGAAGCTTTCTTT; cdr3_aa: CASTPTGQREAFF
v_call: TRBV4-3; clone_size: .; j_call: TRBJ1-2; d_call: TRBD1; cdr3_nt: TGCGCCAGCAGCCAAGGACAGGGGTACGGCTACACCTTC; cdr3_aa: CASSQGQGYGYTF
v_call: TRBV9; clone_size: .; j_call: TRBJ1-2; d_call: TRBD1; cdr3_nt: TGTGCCAGCAGCGGATTGGACAGGGCCTACTATGGCTACACCTTC; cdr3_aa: CASSGLDRAYYGYTF
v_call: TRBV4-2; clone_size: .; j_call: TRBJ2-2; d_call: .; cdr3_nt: TGTGCCAGCAGCCAAGGTCATGGCAGGGGGGATACCGGGGAGCTGTTTTTT; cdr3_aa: CASSQGHGRGDTGELFF
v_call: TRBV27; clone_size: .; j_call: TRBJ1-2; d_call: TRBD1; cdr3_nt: TGTGCCAGCAGTCCCGTCGGGGACAGGGTTAACTATGGCTACACCTTC; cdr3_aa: CASSPVGDRVNYGYTF
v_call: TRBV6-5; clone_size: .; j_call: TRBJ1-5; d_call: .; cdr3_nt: TGTGCCAGCAGGGGCTCTATCCAAAATCAGCCCCAGCATTTT; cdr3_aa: CASRGSIQNQPQHF
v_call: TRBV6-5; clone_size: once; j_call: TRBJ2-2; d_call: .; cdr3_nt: TGCGCCAGCACCGCAGAGACAGCCGCCGGGGAGCTGTTTTTT; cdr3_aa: CASTAETAAGELFF
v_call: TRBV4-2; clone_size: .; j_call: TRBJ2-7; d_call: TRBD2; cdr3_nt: TGTGCCAGCAGCCTAAACTCCGGGACTAGTAACGAGCAGTACTTC; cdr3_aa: CASSLNSGTSNEQYF